A selection of T cell receptor beta chains follows, all from one sample in a study of cytomegalovirus exposure and HLA in healthy donors. This table comes from immunoSEQ multiplex PCR, and its TCRdb copy is limited to in-frame clones, with some not included. Of 150,000 to 200,000 clones listed, more than 65% are singletons. The sample comprised PBMCs. These receptors came from a woman younger than 45 in good health and CMV-seronegative. Both conserved end residues are part of each CDR3. The D gene is left open where the match is weak. Clone size appears in some rows only: once, few, many, or a class for an expanded clone.

v_gene	abundance	d_gene	j_gene	len	CDR3aa	CDR3nt
TRBV2	-	-	TRBJ2-7	15	CASKMGGGYVYEQYF	TGTGCCAGCAAAATGGGGGGGGGCTACGTCTACGAGCAGTACTTC
TRBV7-2	-	-	TRBJ2-1	16	CASSLYRASSYNEQFF	TGTGCCAGCAGCTTATACAGGGCGAGCTCCTACAATGAGCAGTTCTTC
TRBV10-2	once	-	TRBJ1-4	15	CASSQGSATNEKLFF	TGCGCCAGCAGTCAGGGGTCCGCAACTAATGAAAAACTGTTTTTT
TRBV5-1	-	TRBD2	TRBJ2-3	15	CASKGSGSWADTQYF	TGCGCCAGCAAGGGAAGCGGGAGTTGGGCAGATACGCAGTATTTT
TRBV9	-	-	TRBJ2-7	12	CASSGLENEQYF	TGTGCCAGCAGCGGACTAGAAAACGAGCAGTACTTC
TRBV5-1	-	-	TRBJ1-1	17	CASSLAEGGSRNTEAFF	TGCGCCAGCAGCTTGGCGGAAGGGGGATCTAGGAACACTGAAGCTTTCTTT
TRBV11-2	-	TRBD1	TRBJ2-7	14	CASSLEPGQREQYF	TGTGCCAGCAGCTTAGAGCCGGGACAGAGGGAGCAGTACTTC
TRBV7-2	-	TRBD2	TRBJ2-5	16	CASSLGGLAVQETQYF	TGTGCCAGCAGCTTGGGGGGACTAGCGGTTCAAGAGACCCAGTACTTC
TRBV30	-	-	TRBJ1-6	17	CAWSDLMGSSYNSPLHF	TGTGCCTGGAGTGACCTGATGGGGAGCTCCTATAATTCACCCCTCCACTTT
TRBV5-4	-	TRBD2	TRBJ2-7	15	CASSWGLAGYYEQYF	TGTGCCAGCAGCTGGGGACTAGCGGGGTACTACGAGCAGTACTTC
TRBV7-7	-	-	TRBJ1-1	13	CASSRDKNTEAFF	TGTGCTAGCAGCCGAGACAAGAACACTGAAGCTTTCTTT
TRBV27	-	-	TRBJ2-1	16	CASSPRTSSSYNEQFF	TGTGCCAGCAGTCCGCGGACATCCAGCTCCTACAATGAGCAGTTCTTC
TRBV6-1	-	-	TRBJ1-2	13	CASSEFRVYGYTF	TGTGCCAGCAGTGAGTTCAGGGTTTATGGCTACACCTTC
TRBV19	-	TRBD1	TRBJ1-1	15	CASSMTGYMNTEAFF	TGTGCCAGTAGTATGACAGGGTACATGAACACTGAAGCTTTCTTT
TRBV10-1	-	TRBD1	TRBJ2-3	15	CASSPGTGDADTQYF	TGCGCCAGCAGTCCCGGGACAGGGGACGCAGATACGCAGTATTTT
TRBV18	few	TRBD1	TRBJ1-1	15	CASSPRGPVDTEAFF	TGTGCCAGCTCACCTAGGGGGCCGGTCGACACTGAAGCTTTCTTT
TRBV10-3	-	TRBD1	TRBJ1-2	14	CAISYGTGVYGYTF	TGTGCCATCAGTTACGGGACAGGGGTTTATGGCTACACCTTC
TRBV5-5	-	TRBD2	TRBJ2-7	15	CASRPLAGASYEQYF	TGTGCCAGCAGACCACTAGCGGGAGCATCCTACGAGCAGTACTTC
TRBV18	-	-	TRBJ1-1	16	CASSLRELGYGTEAFF	TGTGCCAGCTCACTAAGGGAGCTGGGATACGGTACTGAAGCTTTCTTT
TRBV20-1	-	-	TRBJ2-5	9	CSPGGTQYF	TGCAGTCCCGGGGGGACCCAGTACTTC
TRBV19	-	-	TRBJ1-3	10	CATYLNTIYF	TGTGCCACCTATCTGAACACCATATATTTT
TRBV7-3	once	-	TRBJ1-2	13	CASSPPGGEGYTF	TGTGCCAGCAGCCCCCCCGGGGGTGAAGGCTACACCTTC
TRBV5-6	-	-	TRBJ1-5	17	CASSRPVRVWVNQPQHF	TGTGCCAGCAGCCGCCCGGTCAGGGTTTGGGTCAATCAGCCCCAGCATTTT
TRBV19	once	-	TRBJ1-4	16	CASSISAQGSSEKLFF	TGTGCCAGTAGTATATCCGCCCAGGGAAGTAGTGAAAAACTGTTTTTT
TRBV10-1	few	TRBD2	TRBJ2-1	17	CASSARLAGFSYNEQFF	TGCGCCAGCAGTGCCCGTTTAGCGGGGTTCAGCTACAATGAGCAGTTCTTC
TRBV4-2	few	-	TRBJ1-2	17	CASSQESPSGGDYGYTF	TGTGCCAGCAGCCAAGAAAGCCCGTCCGGGGGGGACTATGGCTACACCTTC
TRBV6-5	-	-	TRBJ2-5	15	CASSYDPRDRGTQYF	TGTGCCAGCAGTTATGATCCTCGAGACAGAGGGACCCAGTACTTC
TRBV7-9	-	-	TRBJ2-1	10	CASSGGEQFF	TGTGCCAGCAGCGGCGGTGAGCAGTTCTTC
TRBV6-5	-	-	TRBJ2-7	13	CASSWSSGREQYF	TGTGCCAGCAGTTGGTCGTCAGGGCGAGAGCAGTACTTC